What follows are 23 T cell receptor beta chains derived from one specimen sequenced in a study of blood T cell repertoires in COVID-19. TCRdb keeps only in-frame clones here, not all; method: immunoSEQ multiplex PCR. The sample contains roughly 290,000 clones, around 85% of which appear only once. The sample taken for sequencing was PBMCs or T cells enriched from blood (not recorded which). All receptors derive from a middle-aged woman who had recovered from COVID-19.

The chain uses TRBV5-4 and TRBJ2-1; 8 bases map to TRBD1. The length of the CDR3 is 16 residues. V was clipped by 1 base and J by 3 bases; unmatched bases: 6. Per germline, CDR1 SGHNT and CDR2 YYREEE (reference sequence). CDR3 nucleotide sequence: TGTGCCAGCAGCTTGCCCCCTGGACAGGGCTACAATGAGCAGTTCTTC. This sequence encodes CASSLPPGQGYNEQFF.

V usage is TRBV5-1 and J usage is TRBJ1-1; D gene ambiguous. Germline V CDR1 and CDR2: SGHRS, YFSETQ. Between the trimmed V and J ends, which lost 0 bases and 1 base, there was a span of 7 bases. This CDR3 contains 14 residues. The CDR3 DNA is TGCGCCAGCAGCTTGGCGGCGGGGAACACTGAAGCTTTCTTT. It is translated as CASSLAAGNTEAFF.

J is TRBJ1-6 and V is TRBV12-3 or TRBV12-4; D remains ambiguous. The length of the CDR3 is 12 residues. With 6 bases removed from V and 9 bases from J, the gap between germline ends came to 9 bases. As DNA, the CDR3 is TGTGCCAGCAGCGCCCGGAGTTCACCCCTCCACTTT. It yields the protein CASSARSSPLHF.

The V gene is TRBV11-2, the J gene TRBJ2-5; D perhaps matches TRBD2 (6 bases). Germline loops: CDR1 SGHAT, CDR2 FQNNGV. Deletions cut 3 bases from V and 1 base from J, with 15 bases between. CDR3 length equals 16 residues. CDR3 sequence reads: CASSFEPGGSQETQYF. The CDR3 DNA follows: TGTGCCAGCAGCTTCGAGCCTGGGGGGAGCCAAGAGACCCAGTACTTC.

This rearrangement joins TRBV9 to TRBJ1-2; TRBD1 matches 7 bases. Germline CDR1 SGDLS, CDR2 YYNGEE. V lost 4 bases to trimming and J lost 8 bases; unmatched junction nucleotides: 17. The CDR3 covers 16 residues. The CDR3 bases are TGTGCCAGCAGCACTGACAGGGTGGGGACCTCTAGGGGCTACACCTTC. Its protein is CASSTDRVGTSRGYTF.

The chain links TRBV28 to TRBJ2-3, with D perhaps TRBD2 (5 bases). The V gene lost 5 bases and the J gene lost 0 bases, with 21 bases spanning the gap. CDR1 MDHEN and CDR2 SYDVKM come from the germline V gene. The CDR3 is 18 amino acids. CDR3 bases: TGTGCCAGCAGTCCCCGGGATTTTTCCTCAACTAGCACAGATACGCAGTATTTT. Residues: CASSPRDFSSTSTDTQYF.

V usage is TRBV28 and J usage is TRBJ2-7; 9 bases align to TRBD1. CDR1 and CDR2 (germline): MDHEN, SYDVKM. The CDR3 has 14 amino acids. Trimming at V came to 8 bases and at J to 4 bases, leaving 9 bases not matched to a gene. CDR3 nucleotides: TGTGCCAGCTACGGACAGGGGTTCTCGTACGAGCAGTACTTC. It codes for CASYGQGFSYEQYF.

This rearrangement joins TRBV14 to TRBJ2-1, with 10 bases matching TRBD2. The J segment lost 16 bases and the V segment lost 5 bases, leaving 8 bases of the junction unmatched. The germline V gene encodes CDR1 SGHDN and CDR2 FVKESK. The CDR3 runs 12 residues. Written as DNA, the CDR3 is TGTGCCAGCAGCGAAGTAGCGGGAGGCGTTTTCTTC. Amino acid sequence: CASSEVAGGVFF.

The J gene is TRBJ2-5, the V gene TRBV5-6; TRBD1 matches at 9 bases. V lost 2 bases and J lost 3; bases outside the gene matches: 2. Germline lookup yields CDR1 SGHDT and CDR2 YYEEEE. This CDR3 is 14 amino acids long. CDR3 DNA: TGTGCCAGCAGCTTCGGACAGGGGAAAGAGACCCAGTACTTC. Translation gives CASSFGQGKETQYF.

V and J are TRBV10-3 and TRBJ1-5; D remains unclear. Deletions cut 8 bases from V and 0 bases from J, with 11 bases between. Looked up from germline, CDR1 is ENHRY and CDR2 is SYGVKD. The CDR3 spans 14 residues. In DNA, the CDR3 is TGTGCCATCCGAACAGAAAATAGCAATCAGCCCCAGCATTTT. Its translation is CAIRTENSNQPQHF.

This chain connects TRBV18 to TRBJ1-4, with 10 bases matching TRBD1. The CDR3 runs 16 residues. Germline V CDR1 and CDR2: KGHSH, LQKENI. The ends lost 3 bases at V and 8 bases at J; junction bases unmatched: 9. The CDR3 loop is CASSPNGRDRGEKLFF. CDR3 nucleotide sequence: TGTGCCAGCTCACCGAATGGCCGGGACAGGGGAGAAAAACTGTTTTTT.

The V gene is TRBV20-1, the J gene TRBJ1-4; D might be TRBD1 (6 bases). This CDR3 has 14 amino acids. The V gene lost 3 bases and the J gene lost 3 bases, with 11 bases spanning the gap. Germline V CDR1 and CDR2: DFQATT, SNEGSKA (reference sequence). CDR3 coding DNA: TGCAGTGCTAGTCAAGGGGGTTCTAATGAAAAACTGTTTTTT. This translates into CSASQGGSNEKLFF.

The rearrangement links TRBV13 to TRBJ1-4; 7 positions agree with TRBD1. Trimming cost V 2 bases and J 7 bases; bases outside gene matches: 7. CDR1 is PRHDT, CDR2 FYEKMQ, per germline (reference sequence). The CDR3 is 15 amino acids. CDR3 region: CASSLIDRDGEKLFF. For the CDR3, the DNA is TGTGCCAGCAGCTTAATAGACAGGGATGGTGAAAAACTGTTTTTT. The full variable domain, with the rest looked up from reference TRBV13 and TRBJ1-4, is AAGVIQSPRHLIKEKRETATLKCYPIPRHDTVYWYQQGPGQDPQFLISFYEKMQSDKGSIPDRFSAQQFSDYHSELNMSSLELGDSALYFCASSLIDRDGEKLFFGSGTQLSVL.

The V gene is TRBV6-5, the J gene TRBJ1-1; the match to TRBD1 covers 7 bases. CDR1 and CDR2 from the germline V gene are MNHEY and SVGAGI. This CDR3 has 16 residues. J was trimmed by 4 bases and V by 2 bases; bases with no gene match: 10. CDR3 coding DNA: TGTGCCAGCAGTTACAATTTAGACAGGGTCGGCACTGAAGCTTTCTTT. Its protein is CASSYNLDRVGTEAFF.

The chain carries TRBV5-1 and TRBJ2-7, with 14 bases lining up with TRBD2. Germline lookup yields CDR1 SGHRS and CDR2 YFSETQ. The CDR3 spans 14 residues. Trimming cost V 5 bases and J 7 bases; bases outside gene matches: 5. The CDR3 region is CASRGLAGGREQYF. In DNA form, the CDR3 reads TGCGCCAGCAGAGGACTAGCGGGAGGTAGGGAGCAGTACTTC.

CDR3 coding DNA: TGTGCCAGTAGGACCCGGGAGAGGGGTAATGAGCAGTTCTTC. It translates to CASRTRERGNEQFF. The chain couples TRBV19 to TRBJ2-1, with a tentative D call TRBD2 (6 bases). V was trimmed by 6 bases and J by 7 bases, leaving 16 bases between them. The germline V gene encodes CDR1 LNHDA and CDR2 SQIVND (reference sequence). The CDR3 contains 14 residues. Combining the CDR3 with reference TRBV19 and TRBJ2-1 gives the whole variable domain DGGITQSPKYLFRKEGQNVTLSCEQNLNHDAMYWYRQDPGQGLRLIYYSQIVNDFQKGDIAEGYSVSREKKESFPLTVTSAQKNPTAFYLCASRTRERGNEQFFGPGTRLTVL.

The chain joins TRBV4-3 to TRBJ1-5; 10 bases line up with TRBD1. This CDR3 contains 16 residues. Germline lookup yields CDR1 LGHNA and CDR2 YSLEER. J gave up 8 bases and V 0 bases, and 7 bases lay outside the gene matches. The CDR3 nucleotides read TGCGCCAGCAGCCAAGAGGCCGGGACAGGGGTCGAGCCCCAGCATTTT. It yields the protein CASSQEAGTGVEPQHF.

The chain links TRBV20-1 to TRBJ1-1; D remains unclear. Germline V gives CDR1 DFQATT, CDR2 SNEGSKA (reference sequence). V dropped 1 base and J dropped 6 bases, with 3 bases sitting between them. This CDR3 spans 10 amino acids. The CDR3 DNA reads TGCAGTGCTAGAGGCGCTGAAGCTTTCTTT. Protein product: CSARGAEAFF.

The gene calls are TRBV27 and TRBJ2-5; D perhaps matches TRBD2 (5 bases). V was clipped by 5 bases and J by 1 base, with 8 bases between them. CDR3 length: 13 amino acids. The germline CDR1 and CDR2 sequences are MNHEY and SMNVEV (reference sequence). The CDR3 DNA is TGTGCCAGCAGTCCCCGGGGCCAAGAGACCCAGTACTTC. It translates to CASSPRGQETQYF.

This chain connects TRBV7-8 to TRBJ1-1; D is possibly TRBD1 (5 bases). The CDR3 contains 17 residues. Trimming took 1 base from V and 1 from J, leaving 16 bases between them. Germline CDR1 is SGHVS and CDR2 is FQNEAQ. The CDR3 spells CASSLGPAGPGNTEAFF. The DNA of the CDR3 is TGTGCCAGCAGCTTAGGTCCGGCGGGACCCGGGAACACTGAAGCTTTCTTT.

This chain connects TRBV28 to TRBJ1-1; no reliable D call. The CDR3 totals 12 residues. Germline V gene lookup returns CDR1 MDHEN and CDR2 SYDVKM. Trimming took off 7 bases at V and 4 bases at J, with 10 bases between the two ends. DNA of the CDR3: TGTGCCAGCATGGAGATAAGCACTGAAGCTTTCTTT. Protein product: CASMEISTEAFF.

The chain joins TRBV29-1 to TRBJ2-7, with 12 bases fitting TRBD1. V shed 1 base, J shed 5 bases, and the junction held 12 bases outside the gene matches. The CDR3 is 17 amino acids. CDR1 and CDR2 from the germline V gene are SQVTM and ANQGSEA. CDR3 protein: CSVEVAGDRGPEDEQYF. CDR3 bases: TGCAGCGTTGAAGTGGCGGGGGACAGGGGGCCGGAAGACGAGCAGTACTTC.

The chain's CDR3 is CASSTLPGGSTDTQYF. Written as DNA, the CDR3 is TGTGCCAGCAGTACTTTACCGGGCGGGAGTACAGATACGCAGTATTTT. This sequence joins TRBV28 and TRBJ2-3, with TRBD2 identical over 7 bases. The CDR3 extends over 16 amino acids. From germline, CDR1 is MDHEN and CDR2 SYDVKM. Trimming cost V 5 bases and J 3 bases; bases outside gene matches: 11.